The entry below describes one T cell receptor (beta chain). This record comes from a study of blood T cell repertoires in COVID-19. Study context: T cells, B-cell-depleted T cells, or PBMCs provided the cDNA or gDNA that served as material.

Clones were read by immunoSEQ multiplex PCR, and TCRdb kept only the in-frame ones, dropping some. The sample includes roughly 150,000 clones, roughly 80% of them seen just once. The junction had 7 bases not matched to a gene; V was cut back by 2 bases and J by 9 bases. CDR1 is GTSNPN and CDR2 is SVGIG in the germline V gene (reference sequence). The CDR3 sequence is 13 residues long. The chain recombines TRBV30 with TRBJ2-3, with 8 bases that match TRBD2. The receptor's source is a man aged 55 to 69 with acute or convalescent COVID-19. Sequencing input: peripheral blood. CDR3 amino acids: CAWSSAAGGTQYF. The CDR3 DNA sequence: TGTGCCTGGAGTTCGGCGGCGGGGGGCACGCAGTATTTT.